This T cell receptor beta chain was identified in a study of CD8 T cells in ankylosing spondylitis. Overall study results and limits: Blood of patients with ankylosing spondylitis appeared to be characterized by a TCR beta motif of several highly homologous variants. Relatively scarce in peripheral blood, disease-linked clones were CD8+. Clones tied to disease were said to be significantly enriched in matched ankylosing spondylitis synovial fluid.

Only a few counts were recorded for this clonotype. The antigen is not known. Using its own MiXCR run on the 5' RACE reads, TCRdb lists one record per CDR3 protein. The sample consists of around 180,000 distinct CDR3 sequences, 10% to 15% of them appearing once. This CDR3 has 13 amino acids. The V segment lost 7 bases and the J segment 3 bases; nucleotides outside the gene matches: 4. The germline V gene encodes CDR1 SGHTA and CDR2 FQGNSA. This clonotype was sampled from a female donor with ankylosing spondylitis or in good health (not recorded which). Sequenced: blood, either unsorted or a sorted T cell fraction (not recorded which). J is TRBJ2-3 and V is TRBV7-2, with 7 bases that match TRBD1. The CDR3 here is CASNIQGTDTQYF. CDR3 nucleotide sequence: TGTGCCAGCAACATACAGGGGACAGATACGCAGTATTTT. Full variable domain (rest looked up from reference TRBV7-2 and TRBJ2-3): GAGVSQSPSNKVTEKGKDVELRCDPISGHTALYWYRQSLGQGLEFLIYFQGNSAPDKSGLPSDRFSAERTGGSVSTLTIQRTQQEDSAVYLCASNIQGTDTQYFGPGTRLTVL.